The rows below give T cell receptor beta chains drawn from one sample of a study of identical twins. TCRdb itself ran the 5' RACE reads through MiXCR, one entry per CDR3 protein. Of approximately 550,000 distinct CDR3 sequences listed, around 24% are singletons. The same sample was also studied in work on yellow fever vaccine responses in identical twins.

Sequenced input: CD4+ T cells sorted from blood. These receptors all stem from a woman in her late teens or twenties in good health. CDR3s include the opening cysteine and the closing phenylalanine or tryptophan. A D gene is named only where the DNA matches it firmly. A row's size may be missing; if present it is once, few, many or a size class.

v_gene	j_gene	d_gene	abundance	CDR3nt	CDR3aa
TRBV10-3	TRBJ1-2	.	few	TGTGCCATCAGTAAGGACAGTAACTATGGCTACACCTTC	CAISKDSNYGYTF
TRBV6-1	TRBJ1-2	TRBD1	once	TGTGCCAGCAGTGAAAGGAGGACAGGGCTAGGGTATGGCTACACCTTC	CASSERRTGLGYGYTF
TRBV5-6	TRBJ2-1	.	.	TGTGCCAGCAGCTTCCAAGTCGATGAGCAGTTCTTC	CASSFQVDEQFF
TRBV5-1	TRBJ2-5	.	.	TGCGCCAGCAGCTTGTTAGGGGGCCAAGAGACCCAGTACTTC	CASSLLGGQETQYF
TRBV24-1	TRBJ2-7	.	few	TGTGCCACCAGTGTCCCCAACTCCTACGAGCAGTACTTC	CATSVPNSYEQYF
TRBV12-3/TRBV12-4	TRBJ2-2	.	few	TGTGCCGACGGAGGTTTATCCACCGGGGAGCTGTTTTTT	CADGGLSTGELFF
TRBV20-1	TRBJ1-1	TRBD1	many	TGCAGTGCTAGAGATCTCTACAGGGGGGGCACTGAAGCTTTCTTT	CSARDLYRGGTEAFF
TRBV15	TRBJ1-6	.	.	TGTGCCACCAGCAGAGATAGGGGCTCACCCCTCCACTTT	CATSRDRGSPLHF
TRBV12-3/TRBV12-4	TRBJ2-7	TRBD2	few	TGTGCCAGCAGTTCTTACGGGGGAGGGACCTACGAGCAGTACTTC	CASSSYGGGTYEQYF
TRBV6-1	TRBJ2-1	TRBD2	many	TGTGCCAGCAGTCAGACTTCGGGACTAGCAGTTTTCAATGAGCAGTTCTTC	CASSQTSGLAVFNEQFF
TRBV12-5	TRBJ1-5	.	few	TGTGCTAGTGGCAAGTTAGGAGGGCCCCAGCATTTT	CASGKLGGPQHF
TRBV4-1	TRBJ1-1	.	.	TGCGCCAGCAGCCAATCGGATGTAGGCGGACCCATGAACACTGAAGCTTTCTTT	CASSQSDVGGPMNTEAFF
TRBV25-1	TRBJ1-5	.	few	TGTGCCAGCAGTGACGGACATCTGGATCAGCCCCAGCATTTT	CASSDGHLDQPQHF
TRBV7-3	TRBJ1-1	.	few	TGTGCCAGCAGCTTAAGGGGCCCCGGCATGAACACTGAAGCTTTCTTT	CASSLRGPGMNTEAFF
TRBV12-3/TRBV12-4	TRBJ2-1	.	once	TGTGCCAGCAGCAGGGGATTGGGAGGAGAGTACAATGAGCAGTTCTTC	CASSRGLGGEYNEQFF
TRBV20-1	TRBJ1-1	.	few	TGCAGTGCCCGGGGGGAGATGAACACTGAAGCTTTCTTT	CSARGEMNTEAFF
TRBV6-1	TRBJ2-1	TRBD1	.	TGTGCCAGCAGTGAAAGGGGACAGAGCTCCTACAATGAGCAGTTCTTC	CASSERGQSSYNEQFF
TRBV29-1	TRBJ2-7	.	.	TGCAGCGTCCTCAGGCGGGGTGACAGGCGGCAGGCCTACGAGCAGTACTTC	CSVLRRGDRRQAYEQYF
TRBV14	TRBJ1-2	.	.	TGTGCCAGCAGCCAAGATTTATCCGGATATGGCTACACCTTC	CASSQDLSGYGYTF
TRBV4-1	TRBJ2-1	TRBD2	few	TGCGCCAGCAGCCAGGCGGACCTAGCGGCAGGCTACAATGAGCAGTTCTTC	CASSQADLAAGYNEQFF
TRBV5-1	TRBJ2-2	.	few	TGCGCCAGCAGCTCGACCTATTCACTGACCTACACCGGGGAGCTGTTTTTT	CASSSTYSLTYTGELFF
TRBV7-2	TRBJ2-1	.	.	TGTGCCAGCAGCTTAGCGGGGACGCGGGGGCTCTACAATGAGCAGTTCTTC	CASSLAGTRGLYNEQFF
TRBV3-1	TRBJ2-2	.	.	TGTGCCAGCAGCCGCCCCCGAGTGGGCACCGGGGAGCTGTTTTTT	CASSRPRVGTGELFF
TRBV10-2	TRBJ2-1	.	.	TGCGCCAGCAGCGCCGGGACTGGTAGCAATGAGCAGTTCTTC	CASSAGTGSNEQFF
TRBV20-1	TRBJ2-3	TRBD2	few	TGCAGTGCTAGAGTAACTAGCGGGAGGGCAGATACGCAGTATTTT	CSARVTSGRADTQYF
TRBV12-3/TRBV12-4	TRBJ2-5	.	.	TGTGCCAGCAGTGGCCCCGGGAGCGAGACCCAGTACTTC	CASSGPGSETQYF
TRBV10-1	TRBJ2-2	.	few	TGCGCCAGCAGTAAAAGCGGCGCCGGGGAGCTGTTTTTT	CASSKSGAGELFF
TRBV5-4	TRBJ2-7	.	few	TGTGCCAGCAGCCCCTATGGCGGAAGGGACGAGCAGTACTTC	CASSPYGGRDEQYF
TRBV24-1	TRBJ2-2	.	few	TGTGCCACCAGTGACCCCGGCCTCGGCGGGGAGCTGTTTTTT	CATSDPGLGGELFF
TRBV6-1	TRBJ1-2	.	.	TGTGCCAGCAGCCAAATTCTAAACTATGGCTACACCTTC	CASSQILNYGYTF
TRBV7-9	TRBJ2-1	.	once	TGTGCCAGCAGCCCAAAAGGCCATGAGCAGTTCTTC	CASSPKGHEQFF
TRBV9	TRBJ1-3	.	.	TGTGCCAGCAGCCCTCGACGGATTGGAAACACCATATATTTT	CASSPRRIGNTIYF
TRBV7-6	TRBJ2-7	.	.	TGTGCCAGCAGCTTAGCTAAGGGTTACGAGCAGTACTTC	CASSLAKGYEQYF
TRBV5-1	TRBJ2-2	.	.	TGCGCCAGCAGCTTTGGCAGGGGAGCCCTCTCGAACACCGGGGAGCTGTTTTTT	CASSFGRGALSNTGELFF
TRBV7-2	TRBJ2-4	TRBD2	.	TGTGCCAGCAGCCTAGCTGGGACTAGCAGAAACATTCAGTACTTC	CASSLAGTSRNIQYF
TRBV28	TRBJ1-2	TRBD1	.	TGTGCCAGCGCGCAGGGGGCCTATGGCTACACCTTC	CASAQGAYGYTF
TRBV10-3	TRBJ2-1	TRBD1	.	TGTGCCATCAGTGAAAATTCTCCGGGACAGGGGGCCAATGAGCAGTTCTTC	CAISENSPGQGANEQFF
TRBV2	TRBJ1-2	TRBD1	.	TGTGCCAGCAGTGCAACCCGGACAGGGGATAACTATGGCTACACCTTC	CASSATRTGDNYGYTF
TRBV11-2	TRBJ2-4	TRBD2	.	TGTGCCAGCAGCCCCTTTGGGGCTAGCGGGGGGAGAAACATTCAGTACTTC	CASSPFGASGGRNIQYF
TRBV12-3/TRBV12-4	TRBJ2-1	TRBD2	.	TGTGCCAGCAGTTTATTTCCTGGCGGGAGGGTAAATGAGCAGTTCTTC	CASSLFPGGRVNEQFF
TRBV9	TRBJ2-3	TRBD1	.	TGTGCCAGCAGCGTAACTGGAGACAGGGGCACAGATACGCAGTATTTT	CASSVTGDRGTDTQYF
TRBV4-1	TRBJ1-1	.	.	TGCGCCAGCAGCCGAGGGCAGGTTATGAACACTGAAGCTTTCTTT	CASSRGQVMNTEAFF
TRBV20-1	TRBJ2-3	TRBD2	.	TGCAGTGCTAAACAAGCGGGAGGCCCTATCGATACGCAGTATTTT	CSAKQAGGPIDTQYF
TRBV5-1	TRBJ2-3	.	.	TGCGCCAGCAGCTCGCTGGACAGTAACACAGATACGCAGTATTTT	CASSSLDSNTDTQYF
TRBV7-2	TRBJ1-5	.	few	TGTGCCAGCAGCGATGGGAATTATCAGCCCCAGCATTTT	CASSDGNYQPQHF
TRBV6-5	TRBJ2-7	.	few	TGTGCCAGCAGTTACCTCCCGGAGGCGGGAAACTACGAGCAGTACTTC	CASSYLPEAGNYEQYF